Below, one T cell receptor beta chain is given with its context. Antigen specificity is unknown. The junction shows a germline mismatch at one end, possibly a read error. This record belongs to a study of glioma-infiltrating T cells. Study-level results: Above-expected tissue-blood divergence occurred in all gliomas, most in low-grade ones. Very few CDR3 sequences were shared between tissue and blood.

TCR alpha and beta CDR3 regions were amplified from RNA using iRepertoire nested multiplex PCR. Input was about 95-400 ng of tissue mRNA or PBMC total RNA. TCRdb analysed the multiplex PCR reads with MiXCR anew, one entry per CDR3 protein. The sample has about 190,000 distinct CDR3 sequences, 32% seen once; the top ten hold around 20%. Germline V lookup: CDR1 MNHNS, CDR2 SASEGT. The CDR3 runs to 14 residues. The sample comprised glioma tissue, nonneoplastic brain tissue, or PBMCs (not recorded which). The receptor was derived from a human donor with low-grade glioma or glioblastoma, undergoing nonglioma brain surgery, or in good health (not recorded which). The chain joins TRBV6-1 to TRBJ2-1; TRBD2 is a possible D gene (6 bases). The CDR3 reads CACSSAGPPNEQFF. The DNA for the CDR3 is TGTGCCTGCAGCTCAGCGGGTCCTCCCAATGAGCAGTTCTTC.